This note documents a single T cell receptor (beta chain) sequence. These data originate in a study of T cell changes during pregnancy in multiple sclerosis. Profiled with immunoSEQ multiplex PCR; TCRdb holds only in-frame clones, not every one. This table has 50,000 or so clones, 94% appearing once. With 4 bases removed from V and 0 bases from J, the gap between germline ends came to 8 bases. CDR1 and CDR2 from the germline V gene are MNHNY and SVGAGI (reference sequence). This CDR3 contains 14 residues. The chain combines TRBV6-6 with TRBJ2-3; a possible D gene is TRBD1 (6 bases). The sequenced sample was CD4+ T cells from peripheral blood mononuclear cells, obtained in the second trimester of pregnancy. This sequence originates from a female donor with multiple sclerosis, enrolled in a pregnancy study. The CDR3 is CASSFGQSTDTQYF. In nucleotides, the CDR3 is TGTGCCAGCAGTTTCGGACAGAGCACAGATACGCAGTATTTT.